These T cell receptor beta chains were read from a single sample in a study of a mutant IDH1 vaccine in newly diagnosed glioma. These receptors' antigens are unknown. Produced via immunoSEQ multiplex PCR; TCRdb's table is partial and in-frame only. The data contain around 56,000 clones, less than 85% of them singletons. Source: PBMCs, taken from a glioma patient whose treatment included an IDH1 peptide vaccine. These receptors were collected from a woman aged 18-29 years with glioma. Some clones in this sample may be carry-over from other donors' samples. Each CDR3 is given with its conserved first and last residue. D genes are given only for firm matches. Clone size is given for some rows only: seen once, a few or many times, or a class if the clone is expanded.

d_gene	abundance	v_gene	j_gene	CDR3aa	CDR3nt
TRBD1	.	TRBV25-1	TRBJ1-2	CASSESGGRINYGYTF	TGTGCCAGCAGTGAGTCAGGGGGGAGAATTAACTATGGCTACACCTTC
.	.	TRBV29-1	TRBJ2-2	CSVAPGTTTGELFF	TGCAGCGTTGCGCCAGGGACAACCACCGGGGAGCTGTTTTTT
TRBD2	once	TRBV6-5	TRBJ2-5	CASSWTSQETQYF	TGTGCCAGCAGTTGGACTAGCCAAGAGACCCAGTACTTC
.	.	TRBV7-6	TRBJ2-5	CASSLGGGAQRETQYF	TGTGCCAGCAGCTTAGGTGGGGGGGCCCAGAGGGAGACCCAGTACTTC
TRBD1	.	TRBV5-6	TRBJ2-1	CASSLLRGAGGRDEQFF	TGTGCCAGCAGCTTGTTAAGGGGGGCAGGGGGCCGGGATGAGCAGTTCTTC
TRBD2	.	TRBV5-1	TRBJ2-5	CASSARTSGRAYETQYF	TGCGCCAGCAGCGCCCGGACTAGCGGGAGGGCCTATGAGACCCAGTACTTC
.	few	TRBV2	TRBJ2-2	CASSDTGELFF	TGTGCCAGCAGTGACACCGGGGAGCTGTTTTTT
TRBD2	many	TRBV6-6	TRBJ2-2	CASRPGGTNTGELFF	TGTGCCAGCAGGCCCGGGGGGACGAACACCGGGGAGCTGTTTTTT
.	.	TRBV4-3	TRBJ2-2	CASSQERVTGELFF	TGCGCCAGCAGCCAAGAGAGGGTTACCGGGGAGCTGTTTTTT
.	.	TRBV5-1	TRBJ2-7	CASSNTIYEQYF	TGCGCCAGCAGCAACACGATATACGAGCAGTACTTC
.	.	TRBV25-1	TRBJ2-5	CASSATSETQYF	TGTGCCAGCAGTGCCACTTCGGAGACCCAGTACTTC
.	.	TRBV21-1	TRBJ1-5	CASSKDRMGGPNQPQHF	TGTGCCAGCAGCAAAGATAGAATGGGGGGACCCAATCAGCCCCAGCATTTT
.	.	TRBV27	TRBJ2-5	CASSWGWGKETQYF	TGTGCCAGCAGTTGGGGTTGGGGGAAGGAGACCCAGTACTTC
.	.	TRBV4-3	TRBJ1-5	CASSQVQENNQPQHF	TGCGCCAGCAGCCAAGTGCAAGAGAACAATCAGCCCCAGCATTTT
TRBD1	once	TRBV7-6	TRBJ1-6	CASSLGWAGGDSPLHF	TGTGCCAGCAGCTTAGGGTGGGCAGGGGGCGATTCACCCCTCCACTTT
.	.	TRBV6-6	TRBJ2-7	CASSPGPRTYEQYF	TGTGCCAGCAGTCCAGGCCCACGAACCTACGAGCAGTACTTC
.	.	TRBV11-3	TRBJ1-1	CASSLVVNTEAFF	TGTGCCAGCAGCCTGGTTGTGAACACTGAAGCTTTCTTT
TRBD1	.	TRBV19	TRBJ1-1	CASSRDRATTEAFF	TGTGCCAGTAGTCGGGACAGGGCAACCACTGAAGCTTTCTTT
.	.	TRBV6-1	TRBJ2-1	CASSERETHNEQFF	TGTGCCAGCAGTGAACGAGAGACTCACAATGAGCAGTTCTTC
.	.	TRBV6-6	TRBJ2-7	CASSYSSQASSYEQYF	TGTGCCAGCAGTTACTCGTCACAGGCCAGCTCCTACGAGCAGTACTTC
.	.	TRBV6-5	TRBJ1-1	CASSLDGVNTEAFF	TGTGCCAGCAGCCTCGACGGGGTGAACACTGAAGCTTTCTTT
.	.	TRBV5-1	TRBJ1-2	CASSLGGAEYGYTF	TGCGCCAGCAGCTTGGGGGGCGCGGAATATGGCTACACCTTC
TRBD1	.	TRBV11-2	TRBJ2-3	CASQGRQGTTDTQYF	TGTGCCAGCCAAGGGAGACAGGGAACCACAGATACGCAGTATTTT
TRBD1	.	TRBV6-4	TRBJ2-2	CASSAGQGVTGELFF	TGTGCCAGCAGTGCCGGACAGGGTGTAACCGGGGAGCTGTTTTTT
TRBD1	.	TRBV28	TRBJ1-2	CASSAGGSNYGYTF	TGTGCCAGCAGTGCAGGGGGTTCTAACTATGGCTACACCTTC
.	.	TRBV9	TRBJ2-5	CASSVDDGQETQYF	TGTGCCAGCAGCGTAGATGACGGACAAGAGACCCAGTACTTC
.	.	TRBV7-3	TRBJ1-1	CASSPNGGLGTEAFF	TGTGCCAGCAGCCCAAACGGGGGGCTCGGGACTGAAGCTTTCTTT
TRBD2	.	TRBV2	TRBJ2-7	CASSVLRTSGSRFYEQYF	TGTGCCAGCAGTGTTTTGAGGACTAGCGGGAGTCGTTTCTACGAGCAGTACTTC
TRBD1	.	TRBV9	TRBJ1-2	CASSPDRVGGYTF	TGTGCCAGCAGTCCGGACAGGGTGGGGGGCTACACCTTC
.	.	TRBV6-5	TRBJ2-2	CASGWSGGELFF	TGTGCCAGCGGATGGTCGGGCGGGGAGCTGTTTTTT
TRBD1	.	TRBV4-3	TRBJ1-4	CASSQRTGPNEKLFF	TGCGCCAGCAGCCAACGGACAGGGCCCAATGAAAAACTGTTTTTT
.	.	TRBV7-9	TRBJ2-7	CASSLVFYEQYF	TGTGCCAGCAGCTTAGTATTTTACGAGCAGTACTTC
TRBD1	.	TRBV30	TRBJ1-4	CAWSRQGSEKLFF	TGTGCCTGGAGTAGACAGGGCAGTGAAAAACTGTTTTTT
TRBD2	.	TRBV7-9	TRBJ2-3	CASSLTGLAVTDTQYF	TGTGCCAGCAGCCTGACCGGACTAGCGGTCACAGATACGCAGTATTTT
TRBD2	.	TRBV5-1	TRBJ2-3	CASSLGLGGRGEDTQYF	TGCGCCAGCAGCTTGGGGCTCGGCGGGAGAGGGGAAGATACGCAGTATTTT
TRBD1	.	TRBV6-5	TRBJ2-2	CASSYQGAKVRELFF	TGTGCCAGCAGTTACCAGGGGGCGAAAGTTAGGGAGCTGTTTTTT
TRBD2	.	TRBV9	TRBJ2-1	CASSVEGLDFDEQFF	TGTGCCAGCAGCGTAGAGGGACTAGATTTTGATGAGCAGTTCTTC
.	few	TRBV6-5	TRBJ2-7	CASSYSTLGSYEQYF	TGTGCCAGCAGTTACTCGACTCTGGGCTCCTACGAGCAGTACTTC
TRBD1	.	TRBV9	TRBJ2-5	CASSPRDRGQETQYF	TGTGCCAGCAGCCCGAGGGACAGGGGTCAAGAGACCCAGTACTTC
TRBD1	.	TRBV7-9	TRBJ1-1	CASGRRAGTGGHTEAFF	TGTGCCAGCGGCCGTAGGGCAGGGACAGGGGGTCACACTGAAGCTTTCTTT
.	.	TRBV27	TRBJ1-1	CASSGPDPTEAFF	TGTGCCAGCAGTGGGCCGGACCCCACTGAAGCTTTCTTT
.	few	TRBV30	TRBJ1-6	CAWSGPGANSPLHF	TGTGCCTGGAGTGGACCCGGGGCTAATTCACCCCTCCACTTT
.	.	TRBV5-1	TRBJ1-1	CASSFNRNTEAFF	TGCGCCAGCAGCTTTAACAGGAACACTGAAGCTTTCTTT
.	once	TRBV11-1	TRBJ1-4	CASSLGMAEKLFF	TGTGCCAGCAGCTTAGGTATGGCTGAAAAACTGTTTTTT
.	.	TRBV19	TRBJ2-7	CATRLEGGPYEQYF	TGTGCCACCCGTTTAGAAGGGGGACCCTACGAGCAGTACTTC
TRBD1	.	TRBV6-5	TRBJ2-5	CASSWDRGGETQYF	TGTGCCAGCAGTTGGGACAGGGGGGGAGAGACCCAGTACTTC
.	once	TRBV6-5	TRBJ1-2	CASSPDPAYGYTF	TGTGCCAGCAGTCCCGACCCCGCCTATGGCTACACCTTC
.	.	TRBV7-9	TRBJ2-7	CASSSTGTSSSYEQYF	TGTGCCAGCAGCTCAACCGGGACTTCGAGCTCCTACGAGCAGTACTTC
.	.	TRBV5-1	TRBJ1-4	CASSLTGTTNEKLFF	TGCGCCAGCAGCTTGACAGGGACAACTAATGAAAAACTGTTTTTT
.	.	TRBV11-1	TRBJ1-2	CASSFGGGYTF	TGTGCCAGCAGCTTCGGTGGAGGCTACACCTTC
.	.	TRBV5-8	TRBJ1-2	CASKQGGGYTF	TGTGCCAGCAAGCAGGGCGGAGGCTACACCTTC
.	.	TRBV6-1	TRBJ2-7	CASTGVYEQYF	TGTGCCAGCACGGGAGTCTACGAGCAGTACTTC
.	.	TRBV19	TRBJ2-3	CASSKQRSTDTQYF	TGTGCCAGTAGTAAACAGCGGAGCACAGATACGCAGTATTTT
.	once	TRBV5-1	TRBJ1-2	CASSLSGSNYGYTF	TGCGCCAGCAGCTTGAGCGGATCTAACTATGGCTACACCTTC
.	.	TRBV10-1	TRBJ1-1	CASSESERNTEAFF	TGCGCCAGCAGTGAGTCGGAACGTAACACTGAAGCTTTCTTT
.	.	TRBV10-2	TRBJ1-5	CASSESGGSNQPQHF	TGCGCCAGCAGTGAGTCGGGGGGCAGCAATCAGCCCCAGCATTTT